This T cell receptor (beta chain) was sequenced in a study of CD8+CD57+ T cells in acquired aplastic anemia. Looking at the study overall: Sorted CD4+ and CD8+ cell DNA averaged around 3 ug. Findings and caveats of the study: In common between the patients and the controls were approximately 28 CD8+ CDR3 sequences.

Genomic DNA, the template, was used for profiling of the TCR beta VDJ and CDR3. TCRdb re-called the reads through MiXCR, storing one row per CDR3 protein. Of 200,000 to 300,000 distinct CDR3 sequences in the sample, about 80% were seen once. Patients sequenced had flow cytometry evidence of CD8+CD57+ cell expansion. As a group, the patients uniformly had severe acquired aplastic anemia. The study sampled blood from patients who had received no therapy. Concerning this clonotype: What it binds is not known. One end of the junction varies from germline; a read error may be responsible.

The sample comprised sorted CD4+, CD8+, or CD8+CD57+ T cells (not recorded which) from PBMCs. This TCR came from a human donor with aplastic anemia.

The CDR3 DNA sequence: TGTGCCACCAGCCGACGGACACGGGGCTGCGAGCTGTTCTTC. Amino acids: CATSRRTRGCELFF. The V call is TRBV15, the J call TRBJ2-2; D could derive from TRBD1 or TRBD2 (5 bases each). Germline V gene sequence: CDR1 LNHNV, CDR2 YYDKDF (reference sequence). This CDR3 has 14 amino acids.